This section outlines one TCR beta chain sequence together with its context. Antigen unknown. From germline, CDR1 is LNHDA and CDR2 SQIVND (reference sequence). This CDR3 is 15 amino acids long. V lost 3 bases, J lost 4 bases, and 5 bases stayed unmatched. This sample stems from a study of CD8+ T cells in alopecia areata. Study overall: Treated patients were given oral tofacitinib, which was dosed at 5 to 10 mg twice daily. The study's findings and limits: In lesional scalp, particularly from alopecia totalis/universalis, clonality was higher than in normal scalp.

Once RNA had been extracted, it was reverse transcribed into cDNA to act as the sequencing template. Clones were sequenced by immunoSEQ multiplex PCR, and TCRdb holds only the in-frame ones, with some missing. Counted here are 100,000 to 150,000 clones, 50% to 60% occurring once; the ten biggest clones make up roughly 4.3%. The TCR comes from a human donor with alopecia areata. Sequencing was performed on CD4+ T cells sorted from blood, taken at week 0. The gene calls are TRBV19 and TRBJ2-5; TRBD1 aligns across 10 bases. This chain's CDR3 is CASSITGTGAETQYF. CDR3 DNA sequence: TGTGCCAGTAGTATTACCGGGACAGGGGCAGAGACCCAGTACTTC.